A selection of T cell receptor beta chains follows, all from one sample in a study of shared clonotypes between healthy human individuals. Using immunoSEQ multiplex PCR, the repertoire was profiled, and TCRdb retains in-frame clones only, with some absent. The table lists over a million clones, approximately 96% of them singletons. Sample: naive CD4+ T cells sorted from blood. The origin of the receptors is a man younger than 40 in good health. CDR3s include the opening cysteine and the closing phenylalanine or tryptophan. A D gene is named only where the DNA matches it firmly. Clone size appears in some rows only: once, few, many, or a class for an expanded clone.

j_call clone_size v_call d_call cdr3_aa cdr3_nt
TRBJ2-7 - TRBV2 TRBD2 CASSRAGLYEQYF TGTGCCAGCAGTAGAGCGGGACTGTACGAGCAGTACTTC
TRBJ1-4 - TRBV6-1 - CASSVDANEKLFF TGTGCCAGCAGTGTCGACGCGAATGAAAAACTGTTTTTT
TRBJ2-7 - TRBV29-1 TRBD2 CSVRAGAYEQYF TGCAGCGTCCGAGCGGGAGCCTACGAGCAGTACTTC
TRBJ1-5 - TRBV27 TRBD1 CASRPDRGLNQPQHF TGTGCCAGCAGGCCTGACAGGGGGCTCAATCAGCCCCAGCATTTT
TRBJ1-2 - TRBV28 - CASSLGPNYGYTF TGTGCCAGCAGCCTGGGGCCCAACTATGGCTACACCTTC
TRBJ2-2 - TRBV29-1 - CSVLGGGGELFF TGCAGCGTCCTCGGGGGCGGCGGGGAGCTGTTTTTT
TRBJ2-7 once TRBV5-6 - CASSLPGREAFF TGTGCCAGCAGCCTACCCGGACGAGAGGCATTCTTC
TRBJ2-6 - TRBV2 TRBD1 CASRIPGQGATSSGANVLTF TGTGCCAGCAGGATTCCGGGACAGGGGGCGACGAGCTCTGGGGCCAACGTCCTGACTTTC
TRBJ1-5 once TRBV9 - CASSVGGKVEPQHF TGTGCCAGCAGCGTAGGTGGAAAAGTGGAGCCCCAGCATTTT
TRBJ2-7 - TRBV18 - CASSPTVDYEQYF TGTGCCAGCTCACCGACCGTTGACTACGAGCAGTACTTC
TRBJ2-3 - TRBV10-2 - CASRQGLNTDTQYF TGCGCCAGCAGGCAGGGTTTGAATACAGATACGCAGTATTTT
TRBJ1-4 once TRBV7-9 - CASSAQGEKLFF TGTGCCAGCAGCGCCCAGGGGGAAAAACTGTTTTTT
TRBJ1-5 - TRBV5-8 - CASSFRQGPISNQPQHF TGTGCCAGCAGCTTCCGGCAGGGACCAATTAGCAATCAGCCCCAGCATTTT
TRBJ1-3 - TRBV7-2 - CASSFGRTHGNTIYF TGTGCCAGCAGCTTCGGGAGGACACATGGAAACACCATATATTTT
TRBJ1-4 - TRBV18 - CASSPRATNEKLFF TGTGCCAGCTCACCGAGGGCAACTAATGAAAAACTGTTTTTT